The present entry profiles one TCR beta chain with its context. The CDR3 is 13 amino acids. Trimming shortened V by 2 bases and J by 4 bases, and 12 bases separated the two germline ends. CDR1 and CDR2 (germline): GTSNPN, SVGIG (reference sequence). Participant age was roughly 18 to 89 years, and participants resided in roughly 24 US areas. This record belongs to a study of blood T cell repertoires in COVID-19. Turning to the study itself: T cells, B-cell-depleted T cells, or PBMCs supplied cDNA or gDNA.

Method: immunoSEQ multiplex PCR; TCRdb's copy keeps in-frame clones and lacks some. The sample has 200,000 to 250,000 clones, around 89% seen once. Sample: PBMCs or T cells enriched from blood (not recorded which). The chain joins TRBV30 to TRBJ2-7; D not certain. The sequence derives from a man between 25 and 39 years old who had been exposed to COVID-19. For the CDR3, the DNA is TGTGCCTGGAGTCTCACTCTAGAATACGAGCAGTACTTC. Protein product: CAWSLTLEYEQYF.